A single sample is the source of the 3 T cell receptor beta chains below, sequenced in a study of Ad26.COV2.S vaccination and SARS-CoV-2 variants. Treatment indicated: about 20 received Ad26.COV2.S at low or high dose, single or two shots; about five received placebo; per-sample allocation not given. The study sampled participants on day 63 after the first vaccine or placebo injection. The repertoire was sequenced with immunoSEQ multiplex PCR; TCRdb's copy has only in-frame clones and lacks some. The sample carries about 350,000 clones, 85% recorded once. Material: peripheral blood, obtained in a trial of Ad26.COV2.S vaccine versus placebo. These receptors came from a person aged 18-60 years who received the Ad26.COV2.S COVID-19 vaccine or a placebo.

The rearrangement uses TRBV7-2 and TRBJ2-7; 8 bases are a match to TRBD2. With V trimmed by 4 bases and J by 3 bases, 11 bases remained unmatched. CDR1 is SGHTA, CDR2 FQGNSA, per germline. The CDR3 consists of 16 residues. CDR3 sequence (DNA): TGTGCCAGCAGCTCCCGTGGGGCGGGGGGCCTCTACGAGCAGTACTTC. It translates to CASSSRGAGGLYEQYF.

The sample holds one count of this clone. The chain links TRBV28 to TRBJ2-3; no definite D call. Germline-derived CDR1 and CDR2 are MDHEN and SYDVKM. The CDR3 is 13 amino acids. Trimming shortened V by 7 bases and J by 0 bases, and 8 bases separated the two germline ends. CDR3 sequence reads: CASTPASTDTQYF. Here the CDR3 DNA reads TGTGCCAGCACGCCAGCGAGCACAGATACGCAGTATTTT.

This clone occurred once. V is TRBV28 and J is TRBJ2-1; 13 bases fit TRBD2. The CDR3 length is 19 residues. V shed 5 bases and J 7 bases; nucleotides not matched to a gene: 17. Germline V gives CDR1 MDHEN, CDR2 SYDVKM. The DNA for the CDR3 is TGTGCCAGCAGTCCGATACCGGGACTAGCGGGAATGACCAATAATGAGCAGTTCTTC. Translating gives CASSPIPGLAGMTNNEQFF. The variable domain in full, with the rest retrieved from reference TRBV28 and TRBJ2-1, is DVKVTQSSRYLVKRTGEKVFLECVQDMDHENMFWYRQDPGLGLRLIYFSYDVKMKEKGDIPEGYSVSREKKERFSLILESASTNQTSMYLCASSPIPGLAGMTNNEQFFGPGTRLTVL.